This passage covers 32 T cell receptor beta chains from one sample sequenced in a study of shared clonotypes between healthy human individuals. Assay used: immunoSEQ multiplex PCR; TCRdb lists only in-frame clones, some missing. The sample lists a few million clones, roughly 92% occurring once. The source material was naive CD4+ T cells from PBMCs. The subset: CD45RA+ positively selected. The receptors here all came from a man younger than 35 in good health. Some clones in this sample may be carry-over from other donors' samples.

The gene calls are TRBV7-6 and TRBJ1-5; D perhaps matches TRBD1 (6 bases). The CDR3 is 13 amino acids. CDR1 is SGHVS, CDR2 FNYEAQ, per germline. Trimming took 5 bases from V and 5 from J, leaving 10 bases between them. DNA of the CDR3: TGTGCCAGCAGCCAACACAGGGATCAGCCCCAGCATTTT. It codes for CASSQHRDQPQHF.

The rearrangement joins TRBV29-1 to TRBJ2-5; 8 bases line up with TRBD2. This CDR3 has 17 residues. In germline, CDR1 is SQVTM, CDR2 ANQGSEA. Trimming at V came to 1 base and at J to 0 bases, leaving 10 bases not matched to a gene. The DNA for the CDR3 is TGCAGCGTTGAAGGGGGGAGAATAGCGGGACACCAAGAGACCCAGTACTTC. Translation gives CSVEGGRIAGHQETQYF.

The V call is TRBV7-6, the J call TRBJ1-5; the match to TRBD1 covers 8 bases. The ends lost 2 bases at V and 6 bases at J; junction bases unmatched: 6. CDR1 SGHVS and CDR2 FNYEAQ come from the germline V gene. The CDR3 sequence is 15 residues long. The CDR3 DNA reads TGTGCCAGCAGCTTAACAGGGGGGGTGAGTCAGCCCCAGCATTTT. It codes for CASSLTGGVSQPQHF.

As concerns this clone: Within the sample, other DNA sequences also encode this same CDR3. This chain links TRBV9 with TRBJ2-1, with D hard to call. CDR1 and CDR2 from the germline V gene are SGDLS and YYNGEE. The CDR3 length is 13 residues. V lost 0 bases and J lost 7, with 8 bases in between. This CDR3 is CASSVGVRNEQFF. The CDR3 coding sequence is TGTGCCAGCAGCGTAGGGGTTCGGAATGAGCAGTTCTTC.

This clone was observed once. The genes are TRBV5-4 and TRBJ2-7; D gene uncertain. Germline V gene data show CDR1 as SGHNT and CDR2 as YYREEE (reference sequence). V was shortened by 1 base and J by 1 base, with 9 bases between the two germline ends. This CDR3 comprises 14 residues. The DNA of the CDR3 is TGTGCCAGCAGCTTGTCCCAGGCGTCCTACGAGCAGTACTTC. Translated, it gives CASSLSQASYEQYF.

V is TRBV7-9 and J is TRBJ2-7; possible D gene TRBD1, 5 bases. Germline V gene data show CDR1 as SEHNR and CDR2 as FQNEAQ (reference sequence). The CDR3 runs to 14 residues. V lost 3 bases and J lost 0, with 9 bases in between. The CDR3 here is CASSLTASSYEQYF. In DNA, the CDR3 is TGTGCCAGCAGCTTGACAGCTAGCTCCTACGAGCAGTACTTC.

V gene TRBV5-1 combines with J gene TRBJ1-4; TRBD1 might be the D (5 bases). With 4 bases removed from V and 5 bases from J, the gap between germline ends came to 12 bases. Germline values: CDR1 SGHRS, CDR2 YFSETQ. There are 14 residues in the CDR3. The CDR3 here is CASSPDGGNEKLFF. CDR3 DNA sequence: TGCGCCAGCAGCCCGGACGGGGGGAATGAAAAACTGTTTTTT.

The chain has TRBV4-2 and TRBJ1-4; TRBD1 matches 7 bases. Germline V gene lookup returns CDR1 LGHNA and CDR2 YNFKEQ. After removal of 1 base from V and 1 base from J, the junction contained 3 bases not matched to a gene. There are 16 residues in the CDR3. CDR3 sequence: CASSQGQGRTNEKLFF. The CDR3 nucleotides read TGTGCCAGCAGCCAAGGACAGGGTCGAACTAATGAAAAACTGTTTTTT.

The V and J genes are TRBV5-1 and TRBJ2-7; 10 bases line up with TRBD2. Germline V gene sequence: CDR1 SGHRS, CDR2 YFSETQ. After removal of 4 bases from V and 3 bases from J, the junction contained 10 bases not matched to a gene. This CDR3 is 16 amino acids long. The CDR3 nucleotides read TGCGCCAGCAGCCCTCAAAGTAGCGGGAGGATCTACGAGCAGTACTTC. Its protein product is CASSPQSSGRIYEQYF.

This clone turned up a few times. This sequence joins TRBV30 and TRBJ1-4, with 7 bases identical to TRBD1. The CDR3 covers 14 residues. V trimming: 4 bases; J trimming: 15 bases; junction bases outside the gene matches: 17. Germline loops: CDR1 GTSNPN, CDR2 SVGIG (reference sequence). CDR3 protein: CAWTRTGLGIEMFF. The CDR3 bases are TGTGCCTGGACCAGGACAGGTCTCGGAATAGAGATGTTTTTT.

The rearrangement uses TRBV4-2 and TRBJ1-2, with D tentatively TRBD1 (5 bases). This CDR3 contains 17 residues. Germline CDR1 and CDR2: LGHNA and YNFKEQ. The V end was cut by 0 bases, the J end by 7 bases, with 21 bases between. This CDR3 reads CASSQDPSKTVKGGYTF. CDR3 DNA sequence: TGTGCCAGCAGCCAAGATCCTAGCAAGACAGTGAAGGGTGGCTACACCTTC.

This CDR3 reads CASSLPGLAGSGNIQYF. As DNA, the CDR3 is TGTGCCAGCAGTTTACCGGGACTAGCGGGATCAGGAAACATTCAGTACTTC. The genes are TRBV28 and TRBJ2-4; 13 bases align to TRBD2. This CDR3 comprises 17 residues. V gave up 2 bases and J gave up 6 bases; unmatched junction bases: 7. The V gene's germline CDR1 is MDHEN and CDR2 SYDVKM.

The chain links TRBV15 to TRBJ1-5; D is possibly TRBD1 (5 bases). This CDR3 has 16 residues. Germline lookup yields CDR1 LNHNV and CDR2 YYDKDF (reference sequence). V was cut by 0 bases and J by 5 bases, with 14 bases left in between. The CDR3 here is CATSRDLTQADQPQHF. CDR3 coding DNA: TGTGCCACCAGCAGAGATCTAACACAGGCTGATCAGCCCCAGCATTTT.

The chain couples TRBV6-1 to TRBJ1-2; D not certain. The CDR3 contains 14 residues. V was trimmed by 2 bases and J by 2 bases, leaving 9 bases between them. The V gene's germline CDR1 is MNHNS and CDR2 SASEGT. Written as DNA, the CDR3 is TGTGCCAGCAGTGAACCGGCTGGGAACTATGGCTACACCTTC. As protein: CASSEPAGNYGYTF.

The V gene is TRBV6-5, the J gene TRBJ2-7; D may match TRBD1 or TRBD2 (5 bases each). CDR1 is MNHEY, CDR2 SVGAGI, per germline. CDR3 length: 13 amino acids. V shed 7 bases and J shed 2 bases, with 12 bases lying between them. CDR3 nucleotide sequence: TGTGCCAGCATGGACGGGACCACCTACGAGCAGTACTTC. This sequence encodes CASMDGTTYEQYF.

The CDR3, as DNA: TGTGCCAGCAGCGTAGTGGGGGGCACAGTGACTGGGGAGCTGTTTTTT. This codes for CASSVVGGTVTGELFF. The gene calls are TRBV9 and TRBJ2-2; D may be TRBD1 or TRBD2 (6 bases each). The V and J ends lost 0 bases and 8 bases respectively, with 17 bases between them. There are 16 residues in the CDR3. Per germline, CDR1 SGDLS and CDR2 YYNGEE.

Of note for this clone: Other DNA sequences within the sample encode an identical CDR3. The CDR3, as DNA: TGTGCCAGCAGTCAGGGAGGAAATCAGCCCCAGCATTTT. Its translation: CASSQGGNQPQHF. This chain links TRBV2 with TRBJ1-5, with D perhaps matching TRBD1 (5 bases). The CDR3 length is 13 residues. V lost 5 bases, J lost 4 bases, and 9 bases lay in between. CDR1 SNHLY and CDR2 FYNNEI come from the germline V gene.

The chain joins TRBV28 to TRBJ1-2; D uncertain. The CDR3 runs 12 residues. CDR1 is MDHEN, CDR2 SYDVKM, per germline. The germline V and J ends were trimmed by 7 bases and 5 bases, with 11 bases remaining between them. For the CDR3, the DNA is TGTGCCAGCACGTCCGACCAATATGGCTACACCTTC. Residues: CASTSDQYGYTF.

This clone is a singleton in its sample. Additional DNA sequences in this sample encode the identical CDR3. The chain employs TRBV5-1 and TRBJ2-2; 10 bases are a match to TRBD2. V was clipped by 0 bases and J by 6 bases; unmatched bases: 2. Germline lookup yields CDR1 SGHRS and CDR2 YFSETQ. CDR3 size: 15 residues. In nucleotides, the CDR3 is TGCGCCAGCAGCTTGGACCTAGCGGGAGCCGGGGAGCTGTTTTTT. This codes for CASSLDLAGAGELFF.

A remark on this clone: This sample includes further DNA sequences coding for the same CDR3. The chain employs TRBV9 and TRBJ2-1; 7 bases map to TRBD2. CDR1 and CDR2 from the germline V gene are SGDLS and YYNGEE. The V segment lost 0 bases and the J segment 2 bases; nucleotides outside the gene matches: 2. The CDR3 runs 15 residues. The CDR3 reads CASSVGGGPYNEQFF. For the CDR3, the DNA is TGTGCCAGCAGCGTAGGGGGAGGGCCCTACAATGAGCAGTTCTTC.

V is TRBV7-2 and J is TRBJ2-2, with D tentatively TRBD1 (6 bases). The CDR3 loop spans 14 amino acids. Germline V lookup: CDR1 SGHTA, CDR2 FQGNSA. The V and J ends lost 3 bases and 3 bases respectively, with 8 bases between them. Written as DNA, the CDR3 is TGTGCCAGCAGCTTTTCAGGGGACACCGGGGAGCTGTTTTTT. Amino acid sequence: CASSFSGDTGELFF.

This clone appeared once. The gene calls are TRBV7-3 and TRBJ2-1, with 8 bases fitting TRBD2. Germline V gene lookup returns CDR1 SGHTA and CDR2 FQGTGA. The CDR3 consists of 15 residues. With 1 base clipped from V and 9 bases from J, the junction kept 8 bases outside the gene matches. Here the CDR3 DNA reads TGTGCCAGCAGCTTAATTTCTCCGGGAGGGCCTGAGCAGTTCTTC. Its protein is CASSLISPGGPEQFF.

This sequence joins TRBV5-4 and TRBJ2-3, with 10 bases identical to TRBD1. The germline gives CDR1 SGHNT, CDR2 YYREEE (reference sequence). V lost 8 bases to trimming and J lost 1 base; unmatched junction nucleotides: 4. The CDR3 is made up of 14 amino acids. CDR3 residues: CASKTGGGTDTQYF. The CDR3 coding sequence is TGTGCCAGTAAGACAGGGGGCGGCACAGATACGCAGTATTTT.

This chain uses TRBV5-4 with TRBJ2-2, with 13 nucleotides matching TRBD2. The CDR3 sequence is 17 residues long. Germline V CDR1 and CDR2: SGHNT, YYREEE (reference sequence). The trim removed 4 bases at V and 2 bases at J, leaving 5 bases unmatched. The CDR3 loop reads CASSLRLAGGNTGELFF. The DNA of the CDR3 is TGTGCCAGCAGCCTTCGACTAGCGGGAGGTAACACCGGGGAGCTGTTTTTT.

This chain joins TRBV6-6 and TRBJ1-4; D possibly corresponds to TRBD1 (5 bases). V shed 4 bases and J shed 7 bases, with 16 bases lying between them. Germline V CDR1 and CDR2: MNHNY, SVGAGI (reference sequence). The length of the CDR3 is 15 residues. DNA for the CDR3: TGTGCCAGCAGTTCCCTGGCGGGGGGAGTTGAAAAACTGTTTTTT. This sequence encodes CASSSLAGGVEKLFF.

The CDR3 sequence is CASSLLGWGTPFENQPQHF. The CDR3 region has the DNA TGTGCCAGCAGTTTATTGGGGTGGGGGACGCCCTTCGAGAATCAGCCCCAGCATTTT. The chain carries TRBV28 and TRBJ1-5, with TRBD1 as a possible D gene (5 bases). Between the trimmed V and J ends, which lost 1 base and 4 bases, there was a span of 23 bases. This CDR3 comprises 19 residues. Looked up from germline, CDR1 is MDHEN and CDR2 is SYDVKM.

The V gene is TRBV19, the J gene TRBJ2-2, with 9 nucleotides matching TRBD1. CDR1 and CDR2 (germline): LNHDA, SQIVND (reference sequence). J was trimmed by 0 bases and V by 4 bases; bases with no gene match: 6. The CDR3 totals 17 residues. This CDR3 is CASSRDREPANTGELFF. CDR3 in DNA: TGTGCCAGTAGTAGGGACAGGGAACCGGCGAACACCGGGGAGCTGTTTTTT.

CDR3 coding DNA: TGTGCCTCGACAGGGCCTGTCAACTATGGCTACACCTTC. It is translated as CASTGPVNYGYTF. V gene TRBV30 combines with J gene TRBJ1-2, with 7 bases aligning to TRBD1. V lost 7 bases, J lost 2 bases, and 7 bases stayed unmatched. The V gene's germline CDR1 is GTSNPN and CDR2 SVGIG (reference sequence). The CDR3 has 13 residues.

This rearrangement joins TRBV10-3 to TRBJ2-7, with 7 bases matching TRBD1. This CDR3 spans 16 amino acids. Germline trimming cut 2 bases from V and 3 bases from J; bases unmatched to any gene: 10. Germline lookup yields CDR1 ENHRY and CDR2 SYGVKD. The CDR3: CAISETIPGQNYEQYF. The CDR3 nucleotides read TGTGCCATCAGTGAGACAATCCCGGGACAGAACTACGAGCAGTACTTC.

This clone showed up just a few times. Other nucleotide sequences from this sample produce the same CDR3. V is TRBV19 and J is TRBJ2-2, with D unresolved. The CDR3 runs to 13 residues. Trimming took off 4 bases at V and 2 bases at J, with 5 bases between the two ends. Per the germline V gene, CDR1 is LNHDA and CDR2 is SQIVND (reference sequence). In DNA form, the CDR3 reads TGTGCCAGTAGTACGGGTAACACCGGGGAGCTGTTTTTT. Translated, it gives CASSTGNTGELFF.

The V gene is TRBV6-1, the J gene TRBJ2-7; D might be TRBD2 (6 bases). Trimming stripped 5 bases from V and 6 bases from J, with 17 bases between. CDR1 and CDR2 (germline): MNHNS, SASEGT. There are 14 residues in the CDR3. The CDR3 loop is CASSPISNGGEQYF. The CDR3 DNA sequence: TGTGCCAGCAGTCCCATCTCAAACGGGGGCGAGCAGTACTTC.

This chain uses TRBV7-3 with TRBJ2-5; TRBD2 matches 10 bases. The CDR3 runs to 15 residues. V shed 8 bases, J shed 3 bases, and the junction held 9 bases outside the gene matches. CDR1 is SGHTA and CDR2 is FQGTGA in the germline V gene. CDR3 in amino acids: CASARTSGLEETQYF. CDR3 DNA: TGTGCCAGCGCCCGGACTAGCGGACTTGAAGAGACCCAGTACTTC.